These 20 T cell receptor beta chains were all obtained from the same sample, sequenced in a study of CD8 T cells in ankylosing spondylitis. MiXCR, applied by TCRdb to the 5' RACE reads, yields one record per CDR3 protein. The table records tens of thousands of distinct CDR3 sequences, 5% to 5.5% of them present only once. Material for sequencing was blood, either unsorted or a sorted T cell fraction (not recorded which). Receptors were obtained from a female donor with ankylosing spondylitis or in good health (not recorded which).

This clonotype has a count of ten or more. The chain links TRBV9 to TRBJ2-1; TRBD2 might be the D (5 bases). Trimming left V 0 bases short and J 5 bases short, with 9 bases between. Per the germline V gene, CDR1 is SGDLS and CDR2 is YYNGEE. The CDR3 has 14 residues. The CDR3 coding sequence is TGTGCCAGCAGCGTAGACCTAGCAGACAATGAGCAGTTCTTC. Its translation: CASSVDLADNEQFF.

V gene TRBV9 combines with J gene TRBJ2-5; no reliable D call. The ends were cut back, 7 bases at V and 4 bases at J, with 14 bases in the middle. The CDR3 is made up of 13 amino acids. The germline gives CDR1 SGDLS, CDR2 YYNGEE. The CDR3 sequence: CASGRNPSETQYF. The CDR3 region has the DNA TGTGCCAGCGGCAGAAACCCCTCAGAGACCCAGTACTTC.

Ten or more counts support this clonotype. J is TRBJ2-3 and V is TRBV9; no clear D. The V gene's germline CDR1 is SGDLS and CDR2 YYNGEE. V was pared by 1 base and J by 1 base, with 10 bases between. The CDR3 consists of 15 residues. CDR3 amino acids: CASSVKPSRTDTQYF. The CDR3 DNA follows: TGTGCCAGCAGCGTAAAGCCTTCCCGCACAGATACGCAGTATTTT.

This clonotype occurred a few times. The CDR3 region has the DNA TGTGCCAGCAGCCTGGGACGACAAGGGGATACGCAGTATTTT. It translates to CASSLGRQGDTQYF. This chain connects TRBV9 to TRBJ2-3, with D perhaps TRBD1 or TRBD2 (5 bases each). This CDR3 has 14 residues. Trimming shortened V by 4 bases and J by 6 bases, and 15 bases separated the two germline ends. The V gene's germline CDR1 is SGDLS and CDR2 YYNGEE.

The sample holds many counts of this clonotype. This chain links TRBV9 with TRBJ2-7; 8 bases line up with TRBD2. CDR1 is SGDLS, CDR2 YYNGEE, per germline. The V segment lost 0 bases and the J segment 4 bases; nucleotides outside the gene matches: 6. The CDR3 totals 15 residues. The CDR3 sequence: CASSVAAGAGYEQYF. The CDR3 nucleotides read TGTGCCAGCAGCGTAGCAGCGGGAGCTGGGTACGAGCAGTACTTC. The whole variable domain, filled in from reference TRBV9 and TRBJ2-7, reads DSGVTQTPKHLITATGQRVTLRCSPRSGDLSVYWYQQSLDQGLQFLIQYYNGEERAKGNILERFSAQQFPDLHSELNLSSLELGDSALYFCASSVAAGAGYEQYFGPGTRLTVT.

In its sample, this clonotype was seen many times. The chain uses TRBV9 and TRBJ1-6; no clear D. The CDR3 loop spans 14 amino acids. V dropped 0 bases and J dropped 8 bases, with 9 bases sitting between them. Germline CDR1 and CDR2: SGDLS and YYNGEE. The CDR3 reads CASSVEVGDSPLHF. The CDR3 region has the DNA TGTGCCAGCAGCGTAGAAGTGGGCGATTCACCCCTCCACTTT.

The rearrangement uses TRBV9 and TRBJ2-3; D possibly corresponds to TRBD1 (5 bases). The V and J ends lost 6 bases and 5 bases respectively, with 19 bases between them. The CDR3 loop spans 15 amino acids. The germline V gene encodes CDR1 SGDLS and CDR2 YYNGEE. The CDR3 sequence is CASNAYGASRDTQYF. The CDR3 nucleotides are TGTGCCAGCAACGCTTATGGGGCGTCAAGAGATACGCAGTATTTT.

In this sample, this clonotype turned up many times. V is TRBV9 and J is TRBJ2-2, with 7 positions matching TRBD1. V lost 4 bases to trimming and J lost 7 bases; unmatched junction nucleotides: 13. CDR1 SGDLS and CDR2 YYNGEE come from the germline V gene. This CDR3 comprises 16 residues. CDR3 in amino acids: CASSNRGRGKVGELFF. As DNA, the CDR3 is TGTGCCAGCAGCAACCGAGGCAGGGGGAAAGTCGGGGAGCTGTTTTTT.

This clonotype was recorded many times. The chain carries TRBV9 and TRBJ2-3; D perhaps matches TRBD2 (6 bases). Germline lookup yields CDR1 SGDLS and CDR2 YYNGEE. V lost 3 bases and J 3 bases, leaving 17 bases between the germline ends. The CDR3 runs 16 residues. Here the CDR3 DNA reads TGTGCCAGCAGCGCACAACCGGGACTCTTTACAGATACGCAGTATTTT. It is translated as CASSAQPGLFTDTQYF.

Ten or more counts support this clonotype. The J gene is TRBJ2-1, the V gene TRBV9; tentative D call: TRBD2 (5 bases). CDR3 length: 16 residues. The germline V gene encodes CDR1 SGDLS and CDR2 YYNGEE. V lost 1 base, J lost 0 bases, and 11 bases lay in between. In DNA, the CDR3 is TGTGCCAGCAGCGTATCCACGGGGAGCTCCTACAATGAGCAGTTCTTC. This sequence encodes CASSVSTGSSYNEQFF.

This clonotype was counted at least ten times. This chain connects TRBV9 to TRBJ2-3; 10 nucleotides line up with TRBD2. The ends lost 0 bases at V and 4 bases at J; junction bases unmatched: 5. The germline V gene encodes CDR1 SGDLS and CDR2 YYNGEE. The CDR3 has 16 residues. In nucleotides, the CDR3 is TGTGCCAGCAGCGTAGGTCCTAGCGGGAGCGCAGATACGCAGTATTTT. Residues: CASSVGPSGSADTQYF.

In its sample, this clonotype was seen many times. This rearrangement joins TRBV9 to TRBJ2-1, with TRBD1 as a possible D gene (6 bases). This CDR3 contains 15 residues. Trimming left V 0 bases short and J 2 bases short, with 9 bases between. Germline V gene sequence: CDR1 SGDLS, CDR2 YYNGEE. The CDR3 is CASSVVGGTYNEQFF. The CDR3 coding sequence is TGTGCCAGCAGCGTAGTAGGGGGAACCTACAATGAGCAGTTCTTC.

Ten or more counts support this clonotype. The rearrangement joins TRBV9 to TRBJ2-5; no definite D call. CDR3 length equals 16 residues. Germline V CDR1 and CDR2: SGDLS, YYNGEE. Deletions cut 0 bases from V and 3 bases from J, with 15 bases between. CDR3 sequence: CASSVGAGSSEETQYF. The CDR3 DNA reads as TGTGCCAGCAGCGTAGGTGCCGGCTCCTCTGAAGAGACCCAGTACTTC.

The rearrangement uses TRBV9 and TRBJ2-1; 9 bases line up with TRBD2. V lost 2 bases to trimming and J lost 0 bases; unmatched junction nucleotides: 6. The CDR3 runs 17 residues. Germline lookup yields CDR1 SGDLS and CDR2 YYNGEE. The CDR3 region is CASSVLLSGSSYNEQFF. As DNA, the CDR3 is TGTGCCAGCAGCGTCCTCCTTAGCGGGAGCTCCTACAATGAGCAGTTCTTC.

This clonotype ranks as medium-sized. The V and J genes are TRBV6-4 and TRBJ1-3; D gene ambiguous. The CDR3 has 17 residues. Trimming shortened V by 3 bases and J by 0 bases, and 15 bases separated the two germline ends. The V gene's germline CDR1 is MRHNA and CDR2 SNTAGT. The CDR3 spells CASSETFPSLSGNTIYF. CDR3 bases: TGTGCCAGCAGTGAGACCTTTCCCAGCCTCTCTGGAAACACCATATATTTT.

This clonotype occurred many times. The rearrangement joins TRBV9 to TRBJ1-1, with D maybe TRBD1 (5 bases). Germline V gene data show CDR1 as SGDLS and CDR2 as YYNGEE. Between the trimmed V and J ends, which lost 0 bases and 4 bases, there was a span of 22 bases. The CDR3 totals 18 residues. The CDR3 region has the DNA TGTGCCAGCAGCGTAGCGGGGGAGGCGGTGGCGGGGAGCACTGAAGCTTTCTTT. Protein sequence: CASSVAGEAVAGSTEAFF.

This clonotype was seen repeatedly, ten times or more. The V gene is TRBV9, the J gene TRBJ2-3, with D hard to call. The CDR3 is 15 residues long. V shed 4 bases and J shed 1 base, with 13 bases lying between them. Germline V gene lookup returns CDR1 SGDLS and CDR2 YYNGEE. The CDR3: CASSLHRSGTDTQYF. DNA for the CDR3: TGTGCCAGCAGCCTCCACCGATCCGGCACAGATACGCAGTATTTT.

This clonotype is medium-sized within its sample. The chain is built from TRBV9 and TRBJ2-5, with D tentatively TRBD1 (6 bases). V was pared by 0 bases and J by 5 bases, with 32 bases between. The CDR3 extends over 21 amino acids. Germline values: CDR1 SGDLS, CDR2 YYNGEE. The CDR3 reads CASSVDPGLGRGKAVRETQYF. The DNA of the CDR3 is TGTGCCAGCAGCGTAGACCCAGGTTTAGGCAGGGGCAAAGCGGTGAGGGAGACCCAGTACTTC.

This clonotype was picked up many times. The chain is built from TRBV9 and TRBJ2-3, with D hard to call. Germline loops: CDR1 SGDLS, CDR2 YYNGEE. The CDR3 covers 12 residues. Between the trimmed V and J ends, which lost 3 bases and 4 bases, there was a span of 6 bases. CDR3 region: CASSGNADTQYF. Written as DNA, the CDR3 is TGTGCCAGCAGCGGGAACGCAGATACGCAGTATTTT.

Many counts were recorded for this clonotype. The V and J genes are TRBV9 and TRBJ2-7; 7 positions match TRBD1. Germline CDR1 and CDR2: SGDLS and YYNGEE. The CDR3 spans 15 residues. The trim removed 0 bases at V and 6 bases at J, leaving 9 bases unmatched. CDR3 in DNA: TGTGCCAGCAGCGTAGAGGGCAGGGGGATTGGCGAGCAGTACTTC. Its protein product is CASSVEGRGIGEQYF.